This T cell receptor beta chain was captured by sequencing in a study of T cell changes during pregnancy in multiple sclerosis. CDR3 length equals 16 residues. V gave up 4 bases and J gave up 7 bases; unmatched junction bases: 9. Germline V gives CDR1 SGHDT, CDR2 YYEEEE. Only in-frame clones appear in the TCRdb table, and some are missing; sequencing was by immunoSEQ multiplex PCR. This sample has around 36,000 clones, with roughly 91% found just once. The V and J genes are TRBV5-6 and TRBJ2-1; 12 nucleotides agree with TRBD1. This TCR was sampled from a female donor with multiple sclerosis, enrolled in a pregnancy study. Specimen: CD8+ T cells from peripheral blood mononuclear cells, collected before pregnancy. The CDR3 region is CASSTEGTGGRNEQFF. In DNA form, the CDR3 reads TGTGCCAGCAGCACAGAAGGGACAGGGGGCCGGAATGAGCAGTTCTTC.